The 25 T cell receptor beta chains below come from one sample, sequenced in a study of cytomegalovirus exposure and HLA in healthy donors (dated by TCRdb to about 2017). Libraries came from the immunoSEQ multiplex PCR assay. A mixture of 60 forward primers for TCR Vbeta segments and 13 reverse primers for TCR Jbeta segments was used in the multiplex PCR. TCRdb holds this immuneACCESS table with in-frame rearrangements only. Some clones are missing; in checked studies, unresolved V genes explain under half, and the rest has no known cause. The sample includes under 200,000 clones, with 79% observed a single time. The ten largest clones represent 4.4% of the sample. Sequenced: PBMCs. Source of these receptors: a woman aged 25 to 39 in good health and CMV-seropositive.

V is TRBV10-3 and J is TRBJ1-1; 9 positions agree with TRBD1. The CDR3 length is 12 residues. V lost 11 bases to trimming and J lost 5 bases; unmatched junction nucleotides: 6. Germline CDR1 and CDR2: ENHRY and SYGVKD. The CDR3 is CASGQGETEAFF. The CDR3 DNA is TGTGCCTCGGGACAGGGAGAGACTGAAGCTTTCTTT.

V gene TRBV29-1 combines with J gene TRBJ2-1; 9 bases align to TRBD2. This CDR3 has 14 residues. V lost 7 bases and J lost 7; bases outside the gene matches: 11. In germline, CDR1 is SQVTM, CDR2 ANQGSEA. DNA of the CDR3: TGCAGCGCCGGAGGTAGCGGGGGTGGGAATGAGCAGTTCTTC. Translating it yields CSAGGSGGGNEQFF.

The chain combines TRBV7-8 with TRBJ2-1; 7 bases match TRBD1. The V segment lost 1 base and the J segment 6 bases; nucleotides outside the gene matches: 9. The germline CDR1 and CDR2 sequences are SGHVS and FQNEAQ. CDR3 size: 16 residues. This chain's CDR3 is CASSLVVQTGVNEQFF. CDR3 nucleotide sequence: TGTGCCAGCAGCTTAGTCGTCCAAACAGGGGTCAATGAGCAGTTCTTC.

This chain connects TRBV27 to TRBJ2-1; no definite D call. Trimming pared 4 bases from V and 7 bases from J, leaving 14 bases between. The CDR3 has 14 amino acids. The germline V gene has CDR1 MNHEY and CDR2 SMNVEV (reference sequence). In DNA, the CDR3 is TGTGCCAGCAGTTCCTCTTTAGTACGAAATGAGCAGTTCTTC. Its translation is CASSSSLVRNEQFF.

In this sample, this clone turned up once. V is TRBV6-5 and J is TRBJ1-2; TRBD1 might be the D (6 bases). From germline, CDR1 is MNHEY and CDR2 SVGAGI. Deletions cut 0 bases from V and 4 bases from J, with 15 bases between. This CDR3 is built from 16 residues. CDR3: CASSYSAGGNGYGYTF. The CDR3 DNA is TGTGCCAGCAGTTACTCGGCTGGGGGCAATGGCTATGGCTACACCTTC.

V is TRBV10-2 and J is TRBJ1-1; 8 nucleotides line up with TRBD1. CDR1 WSHSY and CDR2 SAAADI come from the germline V gene. The CDR3 has 18 residues. With V trimmed by 0 bases and J by 4 bases, 13 bases remained unmatched. The CDR3 nucleotides are TGCGCCAGCAGTGAGTCAACAGGGGGTAACGCTTTGGGCACTGAAGCTTTCTTT. Encoded protein: CASSESTGGNALGTEAFF.

V is TRBV4-3 and J is TRBJ2-4; 10 bases map to TRBD2. The trim removed 0 bases at V and 0 bases at J, leaving 8 bases unmatched. Germline CDR1 and CDR2: LGHNA and YSLEER. The CDR3 sequence is 19 residues long. The CDR3 DNA reads TGCGCCAGCAGCCAAGATCTAGCGGGAGACCACCTAGCCAAAAACATTCAGTACTTC. Its translation: CASSQDLAGDHLAKNIQYF.

The chain couples TRBV2 to TRBJ1-4; 10 nucleotides align to TRBD1. The V gene end was trimmed by 10 bases and the J gene end by 6 bases; junction bases not matched to a gene: 8. The germline gives CDR1 SNHLY, CDR2 FYNNEI. This CDR3 has 14 residues. The CDR3 DNA is TGTGCCACCGTCCCCGGACAGGGGGATGAAAAACTGTTTTTT. This codes for CATVPGQGDEKLFF.

The chain couples TRBV2 to TRBJ2-5, with 7 nucleotides matching TRBD1. The DNA end lines up better with TRBJ2-7; the J call may be wrong. Germline V gives CDR1 SNHLY, CDR2 FYNNEI. The CDR3 length is 14 residues. CDR3 bases: TGTGCCAGCAGTGTGGACAGGTTCTCCTACGAGCAGTACTTC. As protein: CASSVDRFSYEQYF.

The chain is built from TRBV9 and TRBJ1-4; maybe TRBD1 (6 bases). Per germline, CDR1 SGDLS and CDR2 YYNGEE. This CDR3 has 16 residues. V lost 4 bases and J lost 8, with 21 bases in between. The CDR3 spells CASSPGVWQGKEKLFF. In DNA form, the CDR3 reads TGTGCCAGCAGCCCAGGGGTCTGGCAGGGTAAGGAAAAACTGTTTTTT.

This sequence joins TRBV5-1 and TRBJ1-2; possible D gene TRBD1, 6 bases. The V end lost 4 bases, the J end lost 7 bases, and 17 bases lay between the germline ends. Germline V CDR1 and CDR2: SGHRS, YFSETQ. The length of the CDR3 is 14 residues. CDR3 in DNA: TGCGCCAGCAGCCCTTCCGGGGGGGCAGGTGGCTACACCTTC. Its translation is CASSPSGGAGGYTF.

The chain carries TRBV11-3 and TRBJ2-7, with TRBD2 matching over 7 bases. The CDR3 totals 16 residues. V trimming: 4 bases; J trimming: 3 bases; junction bases outside the gene matches: 12. Germline-derived CDR1 and CDR2 are SGHNT and YENEEA. This CDR3 is CASSYVGGTGVYEQYF. CDR3 in DNA: TGTGCCAGCAGCTACGTGGGAGGGACCGGTGTCTACGAGCAGTACTTC.

V usage is TRBV13 and J usage is TRBJ1-1; 8 bases are shared with TRBD1. The junction had 8 bases not matched to a gene; V was cut back by 5 bases and J by 0 bases. The CDR3 contains 16 residues. Germline V CDR1 and CDR2: PRHDT, FYEKMQ (reference sequence). The CDR3 is CASSPGTGFMNTEAFF. CDR3 in DNA: TGTGCCAGCAGCCCGGGGACAGGATTCATGAACACTGAAGCTTTCTTT. The whole variable domain, remainder taken from reference TRBV13 and TRBJ1-1, is AAGVIQSPRHLIKEKRETATLKCYPIPRHDTVYWYQQGPGQDPQFLISFYEKMQSDKGSIPDRFSAQQFSDYHSELNMSSLELGDSALYFCASSPGTGFMNTEAFFGQGTRLTVV.

The chain uses TRBV4-3 and TRBJ2-1; D gene unclear. Germline CDR1 LGHNA, CDR2 YSLEER. Trimming left V 0 bases short and J 0 bases short, with 9 bases between. CDR3 length: 16 residues. The CDR3 region has the DNA TGCGCCAGCAGCCAAGATAACACCCCCTCCTACAATGAGCAGTTCTTC. Its protein product is CASSQDNTPSYNEQFF.

The genes are TRBV7-8 and TRBJ1-5; D ambiguous. In germline, CDR1 is SGHVS, CDR2 FQNEAQ. V lost 2 bases and J lost 2, with 13 bases in between. There are 16 residues in the CDR3. In DNA, the CDR3 is TGTGCCAGCAGCTTAAAGCGCGCCCTGGGCAATCAGCCCCAGCATTTT. Protein sequence: CASSLKRALGNQPQHF.

V is TRBV18 and J is TRBJ1-1; 9 bases fit TRBD1. Germline loops: CDR1 KGHSH, CDR2 LQKENI. This CDR3 is built from 17 residues. Germline trimming cut 3 bases from V and 4 bases from J; bases unmatched to any gene: 12. The CDR3 here is CASSPGQGASDGTEAFF. For the CDR3, the DNA is TGTGCCAGCTCACCGGGACAGGGCGCATCTGACGGCACTGAAGCTTTCTTT.

This clone has a single count. The chain uses TRBV6-6 and TRBJ2-7; TRBD1 agrees at 8 bases. The V segment lost 5 bases and the J segment 1 base; nucleotides outside the gene matches: 7. This CDR3 region has 15 residues. CDR1 and CDR2 (germline): MNHNY, SVGAGI (reference sequence). The CDR3 DNA is TGTGCCAGCAGTCCTACCGGGACAGGTTCCTACGAGCAGTACTTC. It specifies CASSPTGTGSYEQYF.

The DNA for the CDR3 is TGTGCCAGCAGCTTGGGCGGGACAGTGGCATCCTATAATTCACCCCTCCACTTT. This sequence encodes CASSLGGTVASYNSPLHF. The chain is built from TRBV5-6 and TRBJ1-6; 7 bases match TRBD1. V was clipped by 0 bases and J by 1 base; unmatched bases: 7. The CDR3 is 18 residues long. CDR1 and CDR2 from the germline V gene are SGHDT and YYEEEE.

The V gene is TRBV12-5, the J gene TRBJ2-5; 7 positions match TRBD1. Germline lookup yields CDR1 LGHNT and CDR2 FRNRAP. This CDR3 region has 14 residues. V lost 3 bases to trimming and J lost 7 bases; unmatched junction nucleotides: 8. CDR3 sequence (DNA): TGTGCTAGTGGTTTCGGACAGGCCTCCGGGACCCAGTACTTC. Protein product: CASGFGQASGTQYF.

This chain joins TRBV2 and TRBJ1-2, with a weak D call TRBD1 (6 bases). The V end was cut by 6 bases, the J end by 6 bases, with 14 bases between. In germline, CDR1 is SNHLY, CDR2 FYNNEI. This CDR3 is built from 13 residues. The CDR3 DNA sequence: TGTGCCAGCAGAGTGGGGGCGCTGGATGGCTACACCTTC. Amino acids: CASRVGALDGYTF. The variable domain in full, completed from reference TRBV2 and TRBJ1-2, reads EPEVTQTPSHQVTQMGQEVILRCVPISNHLYFYWYRQILGQKVEFLVSFYNNEISEKSEIFDDQFSVERPDGSNFTLKIRSTKLEDSAMYFCASRVGALDGYTFGSGTRLTVV.

This clone was seen more than once but under ten times. The rearrangement links TRBV30 to TRBJ1-2; 7 nucleotides line up with TRBD1. The germline V gene has CDR1 GTSNPN and CDR2 SVGIG (reference sequence). With V trimmed by 3 bases and J by 7 bases, 5 bases remained unmatched. The CDR3 has 12 residues. Here the CDR3 DNA reads TGTGCCTGGAGCGGGACAGCGGGTGGCTACACCTTC. It yields the protein CAWSGTAGGYTF.

The gene calls are TRBV19 and TRBJ2-7, with D perhaps matching TRBD2 (6 bases). The CDR3 length is 14 residues. V lost 6 bases, J lost 2 bases, and 14 bases lay in between. Germline CDR1 reads LNHDA; CDR2 reads SQIVND (reference sequence). For the CDR3, the DNA is TGTGCCAGTAGCCATGGGGGACTTCCCTACGAGCAGTACTTC. The encoded protein is CASSHGGLPYEQYF.

The gene calls are TRBV18 and TRBJ2-3; TRBD2 might be the D (5 bases). Looked up from germline, CDR1 is KGHSH and CDR2 is LQKENI. The CDR3 runs to 17 residues. V was trimmed by 3 bases and J by 4 bases, leaving 20 bases between them. The CDR3 protein is CASSPEEAPFSPDTQYF. The CDR3 region has the DNA TGTGCCAGCTCACCGGAGGAGGCCCCATTCTCCCCAGATACGCAGTATTTT.

This chain connects TRBV10-3 to TRBJ2-7, with TRBD1 identical over 9 bases. This CDR3 has 13 amino acids. J lost 3 bases, V lost 6 bases, and 3 bases had no gene match. Germline CDR1 ENHRY, CDR2 SYGVKD. CDR3 amino acids: CAISGQGNYEQYF. CDR3 bases: TGTGCCATCAGCGGACAGGGGAACTACGAGCAGTACTTC.

The chain couples TRBV5-1 to TRBJ2-7; 10 bases map to TRBD2. After removal of 0 bases from V and 6 bases from J, the junction contained 9 bases not matched to a gene. Germline-derived CDR1 and CDR2 are SGHRS and YFSETQ. This CDR3 spans 16 amino acids. The CDR3 loop reads CASSLGPSGSSAEQYF. DNA for the CDR3: TGCGCCAGCAGCTTGGGTCCTAGCGGGAGTTCTGCCGAGCAGTACTTC.